A selection of T cell receptor beta chains follows, all from one sample in a study of OX40 agonist ivuxolimab in advanced cancers. Only in-frame clones appear in the TCRdb table, and some are missing; sequencing was by immunoSEQ multiplex PCR. The sample gives about 78,000 clones, around 91% of which show up once; approximately 3% is in the top ten. The specimen was CD4+ or CD8+ T cells sorted from blood, collected in a trial of the OX40 agonist ivuxolimab. The receptors stem from an adult with an advanced solid tumor such as melanoma, head and neck, liver or kidney cancer. Both conserved end residues are trimmed from each CDR3. Size values are once, few and many counts, or a class for expanded clones, and some rows have none.

cdr3_aa	v_call	clone_size
ASSEQGATSSGGYT	TRBV6-4	NA
ASSLFTGAEKLF	TRBV5-1	NA
ASSEAERQGLHEQY	TRBV6-1	NA
ASSPVGGSASYNEQF	TRBV7-9	NA
ASSFGTGLSYEQY	TRBV7-9	NA
ASRSTGNTIY	TRBV4-1	medium-sized
SVGALAGVNTGELF	TRBV29-1	NA
ASSFPSGNGNEQY	TRBV7-8	NA
ASNRAIQETQY	TRBV19	NA
ASSYAYRGGNQPQH	TRBV6-5	NA
ASSSTGTNTGELF	TRBV5-4	NA
ASSDRGNTEAF	TRBV25-1	NA
AWKGRGVTGTGELF	TRBV30	NA
ASSLRQGEQPQH	TRBV27	NA
ASSTGGSGEAQY	TRBV6-6	NA
AISRTGIDEQF	TRBV10-3	NA
ASRGRAYNEQF	TRBV6-5	NA
ASSFYSTEAF	TRBV6-7	NA
ASGRAYGYT	TRBV2	NA
ASSLSTFGSPLH	TRBV27	NA
ASSKTGYNYGYT	TRBV9	NA
ASSPGGLAKNIQY	TRBV18	NA
AWSVGNTIY	TRBV30	NA
ASSRVLSYSPLH	TRBV4-1	NA
ASSLGTAHTDTQY	TRBV5-1	NA
ASSQTFPGKTQY	TRBV14	NA
ASSKAGGQGRGYT	TRBV21-1	NA
ASSLDTAGYT	TRBV28	NA
ASSQLLAGAADTQY	TRBV14	NA
ASSLASSYEQY	TRBV5-4	NA
ASSQDRGLEQF	TRBV5-1	NA
ATLTRQDPSDQETQY	TRBV21-1	NA
ASSPRVEETQY	TRBV18	NA
ASSLAQTGDEQY	TRBV5-1	NA
ASSPRAREGRDEQF	TRBV5-4	once
ASEDRRHTEAF	TRBV2	NA
ASSLWQGGRLGYT	TRBV5-1	NA
TSSPLRHLMWSEQF	TRBV1	NA
ASSPPSLAGTNIQY	TRBV18	NA
ASSLNGGHSGYT	TRBV27	few
ASSLQGGSNQPQH	TRBV5-6	NA
ASSFDTYGYT	TRBV11-2	NA
ASSPSRTGEETQY	TRBV18	once
ASSQDISVGYT	TRBV14	NA
ASSLVRMNTEAF	TRBV5-5	NA
ASSQDIGHYGSEKLF	TRBV14	NA
SVEDNRGTNYGYT	TRBV29-1	NA
ASSFGQGSEKLF	TRBV5-6	once
ASSSDRVDGYT	TRBV18	NA
ASTIQGSSTEAF	TRBV7-8	NA